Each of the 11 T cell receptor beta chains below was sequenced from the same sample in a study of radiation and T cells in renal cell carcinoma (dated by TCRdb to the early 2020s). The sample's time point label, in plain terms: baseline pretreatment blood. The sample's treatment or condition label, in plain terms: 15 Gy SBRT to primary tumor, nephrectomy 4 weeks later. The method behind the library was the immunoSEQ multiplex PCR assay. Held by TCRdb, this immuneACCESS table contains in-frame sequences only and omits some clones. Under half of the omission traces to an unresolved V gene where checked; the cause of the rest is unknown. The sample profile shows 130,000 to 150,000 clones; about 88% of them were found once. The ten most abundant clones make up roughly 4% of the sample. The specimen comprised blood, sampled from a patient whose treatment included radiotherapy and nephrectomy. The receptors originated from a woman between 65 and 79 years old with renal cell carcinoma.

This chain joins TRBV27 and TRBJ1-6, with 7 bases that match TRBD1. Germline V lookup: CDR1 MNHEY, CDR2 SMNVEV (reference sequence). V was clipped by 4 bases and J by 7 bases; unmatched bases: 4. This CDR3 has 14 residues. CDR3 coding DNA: TGTGCCAGCAGTTCGACAGGGTTCAATTCACCCCTCCACTTT. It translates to CASSSTGFNSPLHF.

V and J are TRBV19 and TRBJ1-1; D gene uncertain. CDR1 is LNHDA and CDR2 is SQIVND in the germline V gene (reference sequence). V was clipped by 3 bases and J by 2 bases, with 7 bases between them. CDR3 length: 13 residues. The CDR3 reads CASSIGRNTEAFF. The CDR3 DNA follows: TGTGCCAGTAGTATCGGGCGAAACACTGAAGCTTTCTTT.

CDR3 loop: CASSEPGQGAEAFF. CDR3 sequence (DNA): TGTGCCAGCAGTGAACCGGGACAGGGGGCTGAAGCTTTCTTT. This chain uses TRBV25-1 with TRBJ1-1; TRBD1 aligns across 11 bases. The CDR3 loop spans 14 amino acids. From germline, CDR1 is MGHDK and CDR2 SYGVNS. With 2 bases clipped from V and 6 bases from J, the junction kept 2 bases outside the gene matches. Full variable domain (remainder filled in from reference TRBV25-1 and TRBJ1-1): EADIYQTPRYLVIGTGKKITLECSQTMGHDKMYWYQQDPGMELHLIHYSYGVNSTEKGDLSSESTVSRIRTEHFPLTLESARPSHTSQYLCASSEPGQGAEAFFGQGTRLTVV.

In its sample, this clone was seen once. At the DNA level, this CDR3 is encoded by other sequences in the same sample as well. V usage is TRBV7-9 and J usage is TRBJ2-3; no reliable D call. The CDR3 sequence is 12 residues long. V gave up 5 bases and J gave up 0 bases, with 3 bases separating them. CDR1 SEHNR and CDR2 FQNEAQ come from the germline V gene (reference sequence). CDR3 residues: CASSPSTDTQYF. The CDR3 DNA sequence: TGTGCCAGCAGCCCCAGCACAGATACGCAGTATTTT.

The CDR3 here is CAWSVGLLAGKETQYF. The CDR3 DNA is TGTGCCTGGAGTGTTGGGTTGCTAGCGGGGAAAGAGACCCAGTACTTC. This chain uses TRBV30 with TRBJ2-5; 9 positions match TRBD2. This CDR3 region has 16 residues. CDR1 and CDR2 (germline): GTSNPN, SVGIG (reference sequence). Trimming took 0 bases from V and 3 from J; bases not matched to a gene: 8.

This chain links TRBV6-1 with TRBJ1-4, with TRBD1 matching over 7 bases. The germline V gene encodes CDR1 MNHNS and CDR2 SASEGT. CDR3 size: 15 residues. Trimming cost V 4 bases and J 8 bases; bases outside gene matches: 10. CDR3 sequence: CASSVIQGLGEKLFF. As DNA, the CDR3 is TGTGCCAGCAGTGTTATACAGGGGTTAGGCGAAAAACTGTTTTTT.

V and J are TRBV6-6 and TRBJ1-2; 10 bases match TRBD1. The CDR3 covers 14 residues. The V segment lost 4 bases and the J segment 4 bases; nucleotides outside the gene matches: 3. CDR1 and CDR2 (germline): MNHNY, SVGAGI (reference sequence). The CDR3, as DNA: TGTGCCAGCAGTTCAGGGACAGGGGTCTATGGCTACACCTTC. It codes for CASSSGTGVYGYTF.

This chain's CDR3 is CASSPRGKGEKLFF. CDR3 bases: TGTGCCAGCTCACCACGGGGGAAGGGCGAAAAACTGTTTTTT. The rearrangement uses TRBV18 and TRBJ1-4; D possibly corresponds to TRBD1 (5 bases). Deletions cut 1 base from V and 8 bases from J, with 11 bases between. The CDR3 has 14 residues. Germline CDR1 reads KGHSH; CDR2 reads LQKENI.

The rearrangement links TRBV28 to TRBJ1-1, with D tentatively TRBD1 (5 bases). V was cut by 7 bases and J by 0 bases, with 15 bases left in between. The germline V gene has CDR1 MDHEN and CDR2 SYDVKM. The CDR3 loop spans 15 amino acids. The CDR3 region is CASKGGVNLNTEAFF. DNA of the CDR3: TGTGCCAGCAAAGGAGGGGTGAATTTGAACACTGAAGCTTTCTTT.

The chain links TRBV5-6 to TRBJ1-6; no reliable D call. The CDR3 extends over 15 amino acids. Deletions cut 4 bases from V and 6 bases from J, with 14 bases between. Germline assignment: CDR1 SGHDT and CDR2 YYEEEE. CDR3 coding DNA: TGTGCCAGCAGCGGGAGACTGCCGGGTAATTCACCCCTCCACTTT. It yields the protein CASSGRLPGNSPLHF.

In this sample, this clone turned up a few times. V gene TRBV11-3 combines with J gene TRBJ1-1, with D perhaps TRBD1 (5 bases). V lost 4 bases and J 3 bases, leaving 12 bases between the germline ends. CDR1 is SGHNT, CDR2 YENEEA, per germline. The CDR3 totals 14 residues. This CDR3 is CASSWGVKYTEAFF. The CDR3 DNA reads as TGTGCCAGCAGCTGGGGGGTAAAGTACACTGAAGCTTTCTTT.